These T cell receptor beta chains were read from a single sample in a study of post-analysis software for immune sequencing data. A single record per CDR3 protein comes from TCRdb applying MiXCR to the PCR reads. The table has 150,000 to 200,000 distinct CDR3 sequences, about 30% seen once. Source material: blood. Receptors originate from a girl aged 10 to 17 with multiple sclerosis. Each CDR3 is given with its conserved first and last residue. D genes are given only for firm matches. A row's size may be missing; if present it is once, few, many or a size class.

V: TRBV7-9; D: .; J: TRBJ2-5; size: .; CDR3: CASSLGGAGQETQYF; DNA: TGTGCCAGCAGCTTAGGAGGGGCGGGTCAAGAGACCCAGTACTTC
V: TRBV5-5; D: .; J: TRBJ1-5; size: .; CDR3: CASSPGRGNQPQHF; DNA: TGTGCCAGCAGCCCGGGACGGGGTAATCAGCCCCAGCATTTT
V: TRBV7-7; D: TRBD2; J: TRBJ2-1; size: many; CDR3: CASSLTSGRANEQFF; DNA: TGTGCTAGCAGCCTGACTAGCGGGAGAGCTAATGAGCAGTTCTTC
V: TRBV7-2; D: .; J: TRBJ1-5; size: .; CDR3: CASSSGWNQPQHF; DNA: TGTGCCAGCAGCTCGGGCTGGAATCAGCCCCAGCATTTT
V: TRBV12-3/TRBV12-4; D: TRBD1; J: TRBJ2-5; size: many; CDR3: CASSLLGTGETQYF; DNA: TGTGCCAGCAGCCTCTTGGGGACAGGAGAGACCCAGTACTTC
V: TRBV3-1; D: TRBD2; J: TRBJ2-7; size: .; CDR3: CASSQEFWNSGKIYEQYF; DNA: TGTGCCAGCAGCCAAGAATTCTGGAATAGCGGGAAAATCTACGAGCAGTACTTC
V: TRBV20-1; D: .; J: TRBJ2-7; size: .; CDR3: CSAWPGPHSGYEQYF; DNA: TGCAGTGCTTGGCCGGGACCACACTCCGGTTACGAGCAGTACTTC
V: TRBV12-3/TRBV12-4; D: TRBD2; J: TRBJ2-5; size: few; CDR3: CASTRGLGTQYF; DNA: TGTGCCAGCACCCGAGGACTAGGGACCCAGTACTTC
V: TRBV20-1; D: TRBD1; J: TRBJ1-2; size: .; CDR3: CSAPQGGRTIYGYTF; DNA: TGCAGTGCTCCACAGGGGGGGAGGACAATCTATGGCTACACCTTC
V: TRBV12-3/TRBV12-4; D: .; J: TRBJ2-1; size: many; CDR3: CASGLRDSRFDEQFF; DNA: TGTGCCAGCGGACTCCGGGACTCACGGTTCGATGAGCAGTTCTTC
V: TRBV9; D: TRBD1; J: TRBJ1-6; size: few; CDR3: CASSVATGESEPLHF; DNA: TGTGCCAGCAGCGTTGCCACAGGGGAATCTGAACCCCTCCACTTT
V: TRBV20-1; D: .; J: TRBJ2-7; size: few; CDR3: CSASSGGFYEQYF; DNA: TGCAGTGCTAGTTCCGGGGGTTTCTACGAGCAGTACTTC
V: TRBV27; D: TRBD1; J: TRBJ2-3; size: many; CDR3: CASSQAPGQQFTDTQYF; DNA: TGTGCCAGCAGCCAGGCCCCGGGACAGCAGTTCACAGATACGCAGTATTTT
V: TRBV5-1; D: .; J: TRBJ1-1; size: .; CDR3: CASSLFFLDRGDEAFF; DNA: TGCGCCAGCAGCTTGTTTTTCTTGGACCGGGGGGACGAAGCTTTCTTT
V: TRBV5-1; D: TRBD1; J: TRBJ2-7; size: .; CDR3: CAGSFTGSAGGSYEQYF; DNA: TGCGCCGGCAGCTTTACGGGGAGCGCAGGGGGCTCCTACGAGCAGTACTTC
V: TRBV28; D: TRBD1; J: TRBJ1-2; size: .; CDR3: CATSGQGLGGYTF; DNA: TGTGCCACCTCGGGACAGGGTCTCGGTGGCTACACCTTC
V: TRBV7-9; D: TRBD1; J: TRBJ2-7; size: .; CDR3: CASSSRDRDYEQYF; DNA: TGTGCCAGCAGCTCCCGGGACAGGGACTATGAGCAGTACTTC
V: TRBV10-3; D: TRBD1; J: TRBJ2-5; size: .; CDR3: CAISDPPGQGRETQYF; DNA: TGTGCCATCAGTGATCCTCCGGGACAGGGGAGGGAGACCCAGTACTTC
V: TRBV14; D: .; J: TRBJ2-5; size: .; CDR3: CASSRHGLVQETQYF; DNA: TGTGCCAGCAGCCGTCACGGTCTCGTACAAGAGACCCAGTACTTC
V: TRBV6-2/TRBV6-3; D: TRBD1; J: TRBJ2-1; size: .; CDR3: CASTYRQGTIEQFF; DNA: TGTGCCAGCACCTACCGACAGGGTACGATTGAGCAGTTCTTC
V: TRBV6-6; D: .; J: TRBJ2-1; size: many; CDR3: CASTPGKGNNEQFF; DNA: TGTGCCAGCACCCCCGGGAAGGGTAACAATGAGCAGTTCTTC
V: TRBV10-1; D: .; J: TRBJ2-7; size: many; CDR3: CASSGAGDEEQYF; DNA: TGCGCCAGCAGTGGAGCAGGGGACGAGGAGCAGTACTTC
V: TRBV20-1; D: TRBD1; J: TRBJ2-3; size: .; CDR3: CSATTGGITDTQYF; DNA: TGCAGTGCAACGACAGGGGGTATCACAGATACGCAGTATTTT
V: TRBV6-1; D: .; J: TRBJ1-1; size: few; CDR3: CASSEGAWGAKATEAFF; DNA: TGTGCCAGCAGTGAGGGGGCTTGGGGGGCGAAGGCGACTGAAGCTTTCTTT